The present TCR beta chain was sequenced within a study of T-cell memory formation after mild COVID-19. Overall study findings and caveats: That cross-reactive memory joined was suggested by some responding clones appearing in pre-infection memory.

The CDR3 contains 12 residues. V gave up 4 bases and J gave up 0 bases, with 7 bases separating them. The germline V gene has CDR1 SQVTM and CDR2 ANQGSEA. TCRdb re-derived calls from the 5' RACE reads in MiXCR, one entry per CDR3 protein. The sample consists of 500,000 to 550,000 distinct CDR3 sequences, around 20% of them appearing once. In this sample, this clonotype turned up many times. No antigen is known for it. The chain has TRBV29-1 and TRBJ2-7, with D unclear. Material: PBMCs or a T cell subset sorted from them (not recorded which). This receptor was identified in an adult woman who had mild COVID-19 (a few samples of this study predate the infection). Cell type and time point are not known. The CDR3, as DNA: TGCAGCGTTGGTAGGAGCTCCTACGAGCAGTACTTC. This sequence encodes CSVGRSSYEQYF.